This is a list of T cell receptor beta chains from one sample in a study of cytomegalovirus exposure and HLA in healthy donors. Clones were read by immunoSEQ multiplex PCR, and TCRdb kept only the in-frame ones, dropping some. The sample lists approximately 140,000 clones; more than 75% were seen once. Sequencing used PBMCs. These receptors came from a human donor in good health. The CDR3 runs from the conserved cysteine through the conserved F or W. The D gene is left open where the match is weak. Where a row states a size, it is once, few, many or the class of an expanded clone; other rows omit it.

d_gene,v_gene,abundance,j_gene,CDR3nt,CDR3aa
-,TRBV5-6,-,TRBJ2-7,TGTGCCAGCAGCTTTTTTTGGGGTCCTGCCGGACGGAGGGAGCAGTACTTC,CASSFFWGPAGRREQYF
-,TRBV29-1,-,TRBJ1-2,TGCAGCGTTGTGGGGGCGCAATATGGCTACACCTTC,CSVVGAQYGYTF
TRBD1,TRBV7-2,-,TRBJ2-3,TGTGCCAGCAGCCCGGGACAGGGGGCAACAGATACGCAGTATTTT,CASSPGQGATDTQYF
-,TRBV10-3,-,TRBJ1-1,TGTGCCATCAGTGAGCGGGGGGGGAACACTGAAGCTTTCTTT,CAISERGGNTEAFF
TRBD1,TRBV27,few,TRBJ2-1,TGTGCCAGCACCATATATCCGGGACAGGGGTCAGAAGAGCAGTTCTTC,CASTIYPGQGSEEQFF
TRBD1,TRBV19,-,TRBJ1-1,TGTGCCAGTAGGAAAACAGGGGAGAGAAAGAACACTGAAGCTTTCTTT,CASRKTGERKNTEAFF
-,TRBV19,-,TRBJ2-1,TGTGCCAGTAGTATGAGTGCGGATGAGCAGTTCTTC,CASSMSADEQFF
-,TRBV30,-,TRBJ1-2,TGTGCCTGGAAGGGGGACCGATTAGGGGGCTACACCTTC,CAWKGDRLGGYTF
TRBD2,TRBV6-6,-,TRBJ2-7,TGTGCCAGCAGTGAGCGGGAGGGCCTCTACGAGCAGTACTTC,CASSEREGLYEQYF
-,TRBV6-5,-,TRBJ1-1,TGTGCCAGCAGTTACTCAGGCGGGACTGAAGCTTTCTTT,CASSYSGGTEAFF
TRBD1,TRBV7-2,-,TRBJ2-7,TGTGCCAGCAGCTTAGACAGGGGCAAATCTTACGAGCAGTACTTC,CASSLDRGKSYEQYF
-,TRBV4-3,-,TRBJ1-4,TGCGCCAGCAGCCAAGTACCGGGGATAGATGAAAAACTGTTTTTT,CASSQVPGIDEKLFF
-,TRBV7-2,-,TRBJ2-3,TGTGCCAGCAGCTTAGACCGGGACTCAGTCACAGATACGCAGTATTTT,CASSLDRDSVTDTQYF
TRBD2,TRBV6-5,-,TRBJ2-7,TGTGCCAGCAAACTAGCGGGAGCTTCCCACGAGCAGTACTTC,CASKLAGASHEQYF
-,TRBV15,-,TRBJ2-3,TGTGCCACCAGCAGAGTATCCCCGAGTTCTACAGATACGCAGTATTTT,CATSRVSPSSTDTQYF
TRBD2,TRBV4-1,-,TRBJ2-1,TGCGCCAGCAGCCGCGGACTAGCTGAGAGCTCCTACAATGAGCAGTTCTTC,CASSRGLAESSYNEQFF
TRBD2,TRBV6-4,-,TRBJ2-1,TGTGCCAGCAGCGGCAGTATCCTAGCGGGGGGTTACAATGAGCAGTTCTTC,CASSGSILAGGYNEQFF
TRBD1,TRBV7-2,-,TRBJ1-2,TGTGCCAGCAGGGAAGGGACAGTCTATGGCTACACCTTC,CASREGTVYGYTF
TRBD1,TRBV7-8,-,TRBJ2-1,TGTGCCAGCAGCTTATACGTAGGGACAGCACCCTACAATGAGCAGTTCTTC,CASSLYVGTAPYNEQFF
-,TRBV6-5,once,TRBJ1-6,TGTGCCAGCAGTCGGGGGGAGAATTCACCCCTCCACTTT,CASSRGENSPLHF
TRBD1,TRBV5-4,-,TRBJ1-1,TGTGCCAGCAGCGGACAGGTGAACACTGAAGCTTTCTTT,CASSGQVNTEAFF
-,TRBV27,-,TRBJ2-1,TGTGCCAGCAGTCTCCGGGTCGGGGTTACTTACAATGAGCAGTTCTTC,CASSLRVGVTYNEQFF
-,TRBV18,-,TRBJ2-1,TGTGCCAGCTCACCACCCGGGAACCACAATGAGCAGTTCTTC,CASSPPGNHNEQFF
-,TRBV7-8,-,TRBJ1-1,TGTGCCAGCAGCTTAGTTGGACACAAGAACACTGAAGCTTTCTTT,CASSLVGHKNTEAFF
TRBD2,TRBV19,few,TRBJ2-3,TGTGCCAGTAGTCCCGGACTAGCGGGAGCAGATACGCAGTATTTT,CASSPGLAGADTQYF
-,TRBV14,-,TRBJ2-5,TGTGCCAGCAGCCCGTTGGCTAGCAGGGAGACCCAGTACTTC,CASSPLASRETQYF
TRBD2,TRBV6-5,-,TRBJ2-5,TGTGCCAGCAGTTCCACTAGCGCAAATAGGTGGGAGACCCAGTACTTC,CASSSTSANRWETQYF
-,TRBV6-1,-,TRBJ1-4,TGTGCCAGCAGTCAGACAGGCAGTAATGAAAAACTGTTTTTT,CASSQTGSNEKLFF
TRBD2,TRBV10-3,-,TRBJ2-5,TGTGCCACCGTAGCGGGATTGGAAGAGACCCAGTACTTC,CATVAGLEETQYF
-,TRBV10-2,-,TRBJ1-2,TGCGCCAGCAGTGAACGACCAGCAGGGCGGTATGGCTACACCTTC,CASSERPAGRYGYTF
TRBD1,TRBV4-1,-,TRBJ1-5,TGCGCCAGCAGCGGGACAGGACTCAATCAGCCCCAGCATTTT,CASSGTGLNQPQHF
TRBD2,TRBV9,-,TRBJ2-1,TGTGCCAGCAGCGTAGATAGCGGGGGGTCCTACAATGAGCAGTTCTTC,CASSVDSGGSYNEQFF
TRBD1,TRBV25-1,-,TRBJ1-3,TGTGCCAGCAGTACAGGGGCAGGAAACACCATATATTTT,CASSTGAGNTIYF
TRBD1,TRBV9,few,TRBJ2-2,TGTGCCAGCAGCGTAGGACCGGACAGGGTTATCGCCGGGGAGCTGTTTTTT,CASSVGPDRVIAGELFF
-,TRBV28,-,TRBJ1-5,TGTGCCAGCAGTACCGCAGGGGGCAATCAGCCCCAGCATTTT,CASSTAGGNQPQHF
TRBD1,TRBV27,-,TRBJ1-1,TGTGCCAGCAGTTTATCCGGGACAGGGGGGGGCACTGAAGCTTTCTTT,CASSLSGTGGGTEAFF
TRBD2,TRBV5-1,few,TRBJ2-3,TGCGCCAGCAGGCGACTAGCGGGGGGCCTCACAGATACGCAGTATTTT,CASRRLAGGLTDTQYF
-,TRBV5-6,few,TRBJ1-1,TGTGCCAGCAGTTTGAGGGGGACTAAGACTGAAGCTTTCTTT,CASSLRGTKTEAFF
-,TRBV19,-,TRBJ1-5,TGTGCCAGTAGTGCCGCAGGCCTCTGGCCCCAGCATTTT,CASSAAGLWPQHF
TRBD2,TRBV30,-,TRBJ2-7,TGTGCCTGGAGTGTACTAACTAGCGGGAGATACGAGCAGTACTTC,CAWSVLTSGRYEQYF
-,TRBV21-1,-,TRBJ2-7,TGTGCCAGCCCAGACAGGTATTACGAGCAGTACTTC,CASPDRYYEQYF
-,TRBV6-1,-,TRBJ1-1,TGTGCCAGCAGTGATCCCGGGAACCCCACGGGGAACACTGAAGCTTTCTTT,CASSDPGNPTGNTEAFF
TRBD1,TRBV7-9,-,TRBJ1-5,TGTGCCAGCAGCTTAAGCACCGGGACAGGGGTTTCTCAGCCCCAGCATTTT,CASSLSTGTGVSQPQHF
TRBD2,TRBV7-8,-,TRBJ2-1,TGTGCCAGCAGCTTATACCCCACGGCCCGGGGTCAGCGGGGATCGGATGAGCAGTTCTTC,CASSLYPTARGQRGSDEQFF
-,TRBV28,-,TRBJ1-6,TGTGCCAGCAGTTCAGGGCTTTCACCCCTCCACTTT,CASSSGLSPLHF
-,TRBV6-1,-,TRBJ1-4,TGTGCCAGCAGTGAAGAAATAGGGGGTGGGTCTAATGAAAAACTGTTTTTT,CASSEEIGGGSNEKLFF
-,TRBV28,once,TRBJ2-7,TGTGCCAGCAGTTTAATACTAGCCTACGAGCAGTACTTC,CASSLILAYEQYF
-,TRBV6-5,-,TRBJ2-6,TGTGCCAGCAGTTACACCCAGGGGCCAGCCAACGTCCTGACTTTC,CASSYTQGPANVLTF
TRBD2,TRBV29-1,few,TRBJ2-7,TGCAGCGTTGAGGGACTAGCGGGAGTTCAAGATGGGCAGTACTTC,CSVEGLAGVQDGQYF
-,TRBV27,-,TRBJ1-1,TGTGCCAGCAGTTGGCAGGGGATAGGGAACACTGAAGCTTTCTTT,CASSWQGIGNTEAFF
-,TRBV11-1,once,TRBJ2-7,TGTGCCAGCAGCTTTGAGGGCTCGGGAGAGCAGTACTTC,CASSFEGSGEQYF